Listed below are T cell receptor beta chains from one sample, sequenced in a study of beta chain features in type 1 diabetes. TCRdb keeps only in-frame clones here, not all; method: immunoSEQ multiplex PCR. The sample has hundreds of thousands of clones, approximately 14% seen once. The material sequenced was central memory CD4+ T cells from blood. These receptors all come from a man aged 25 to 45 in good health. Both conserved end residues are part of each CDR3. Each record gives: V gene, J gene, clone size, D gene, CDR3 protein, CDR3 DNA. The D gene is left open where the match is weak. The size entry is marked missing in some rows and otherwise reads once, few, many or a size class.

V: TRBV7-6
J: TRBJ2-3
size: -
D: TRBD2
CDR3: CASSQLAAPSTDTQYF
DNA: TGTGCCAGCAGCCAACTAGCGGCCCCTAGCACAGATACGCAGTATTTT

V: TRBV2
J: TRBJ1-4
size: few
D: -
CDR3: CASRNRAANEKLFF
DNA: TGTGCCAGCAGAAACAGGGCCGCTAATGAAAAACTGTTTTTT

V: TRBV7-9
J: TRBJ2-1
size: many
D: -
CDR3: CASSSWTHGEQFF
DNA: TGTGCCAGCAGCTCCTGGACCCACGGTGAGCAGTTCTTC

V: TRBV29-1
J: TRBJ2-5
size: -
D: -
CDR3: CSVGGFQETQYF
DNA: TGCAGCGTTGGAGGGTTCCAAGAGACCCAGTACTTC

V: TRBV27
J: TRBJ2-3
size: few
D: -
CDR3: CASSSTGSWFTDTQYF
DNA: TGTGCCAGCAGTTCTACAGGGTCATGGTTCACAGATACGCAGTATTTT

V: TRBV19
J: TRBJ1-5
size: few
D: -
CDR3: CASSGQKNQPQHF
DNA: TGTGCCAGTAGCGGACAGAAAAATCAGCCCCAGCATTTT

V: TRBV29-1
J: TRBJ1-2
size: -
D: TRBD1
CDR3: CSAGGNGANYGYTF
DNA: TGCAGCGCAGGGGGCAATGGGGCAAACTATGGCTACACCTTC

V: TRBV9
J: TRBJ1-6
size: many
D: -
CDR3: CASSSRGPLHF
DNA: TGTGCCAGCAGCTCCCGTGGACCCCTCCACTTT

V: TRBV5-1
J: TRBJ1-1
size: few
D: -
CDR3: CASSLVTSLNTEAFF
DNA: TGCGCCAGCAGCTTGGTTACCAGCTTGAACACTGAAGCTTTCTTT

V: TRBV9
J: TRBJ1-4
size: -
D: -
CDR3: CASSVTAMEEKLFF
DNA: TGTGCCAGCAGCGTAACGGCAATGGAGGAAAAACTGTTTTTT

V: TRBV4-3
J: TRBJ1-2
size: few
D: -
CDR3: CASSQDLDTGYTF
DNA: TGCGCCAGCAGCCAAGATTTAGACACTGGCTACACCTTC

V: TRBV28
J: TRBJ1-4
size: -
D: -
CDR3: CASTTPFNYEKLFF
DNA: TGTGCCAGCACCACACCGTTCAACTATGAAAAACTGTTTTTT

V: TRBV7-9
J: TRBJ2-5
size: many
D: -
CDR3: CASSDEPAGAQYF
DNA: TGTGCCAGCAGCGATGAGCCGGCCGGGGCCCAGTACTTC

V: TRBV27
J: TRBJ2-7
size: few
D: -
CDR3: CASSLRQSVYEQYF
DNA: TGTGCCAGCAGTCTACGACAGAGCGTTTACGAGCAGTACTTC

V: TRBV4-3
J: TRBJ2-5
size: -
D: TRBD1
CDR3: CASSQEPGTGGAQYF
DNA: TGCGCCAGCAGCCAAGAACCCGGGACAGGGGGCGCCCAGTACTTC

V: TRBV27
J: TRBJ2-3
size: few
D: -
CDR3: CASRAGGYSTDTQYF
DNA: TGTGCCAGCAGGGCTGGGGGGTATAGCACAGATACGCAGTATTTT

V: TRBV9
J: TRBJ2-5
size: few
D: TRBD2
CDR3: CASSAGPGLAAGAQYF
DNA: TGTGCCAGCAGCGCGGGTCCGGGACTAGCGGCGGGGGCCCAGTACTTC

V: TRBV9
J: TRBJ1-3
size: few
D: -
CDR3: CASSGPQGNTIYF
DNA: TGTGCCAGCAGCGGTCCTCAGGGAAACACCATATATTTT

V: TRBV10-3
J: TRBJ2-6
size: -
D: -
CDR3: CAINTGANVLTF
DNA: TGTGCCATCAACACTGGGGCCAACGTCCTGACTTTC

V: TRBV29-1
J: TRBJ1-1
size: few
D: -
CDR3: CSVLTGGSTEAFF
DNA: TGCAGCGTTTTGACGGGAGGGAGCACTGAAGCTTTCTTT

V: TRBV4-3
J: TRBJ1-4
size: many
D: -
CDR3: CASSPNFQQGEKLFF
DNA: TGCGCCAGCAGCCCGAATTTCCAACAGGGCGAAAAACTGTTTTTT

V: TRBV7-8
J: TRBJ1-6
size: few
D: -
CDR3: CASSHTGATRPPLHF
DNA: TGTGCCAGCAGCCATACGGGGGCCACCCGTCCACCCCTCCACTTT

V: TRBV4-3
J: TRBJ2-5
size: few
D: TRBD2
CDR3: CASSQGNSGGWETQYF
DNA: TGCGCCAGCAGCCAAGGAAATAGCGGGGGGTGGGAGACCCAGTACTTC

V: TRBV7-3
J: TRBJ1-5
size: -
D: -
CDR3: CASGLRGNQPQHF
DNA: TGTGCCAGCGGACTACGCGGAAATCAGCCCCAGCATTTT

V: TRBV7-2
J: TRBJ2-7
size: -
D: TRBD2
CDR3: CASSLSVAGGYEQYF
DNA: TGTGCCAGCAGCTTATCGGTAGCGGGGGGATACGAGCAGTACTTC

V: TRBV6-5
J: TRBJ1-2
size: -
D: -
CDR3: CASSYSNSGYGYTF
DNA: TGTGCCAGCAGTTACTCGAATTCGGGCTATGGCTACACCTTC

V: TRBV30
J: TRBJ1-1
size: -
D: -
CDR3: CAWVSQVNTEAFF
DNA: TGTGCCTGGGTTTCTCAGGTGAACACTGAAGCTTTCTTT